The 21 T cell receptor beta chains below all came from one sample that was sequenced in a study of shared clonotypes between healthy human individuals. Naive CD8 cells, CD45RO-negative and positively selected for CCR7, excluded terminally differentiated effector memory CD45RA+ cells. The repertoire was sequenced with immunoSEQ multiplex PCR; TCRdb's copy has only in-frame clones and lacks some. The table includes about 2.1 million clones, around 93% detected once. Sequencing was done on a sample of naive CD8+ T cells from PBMCs. Receptor source: a man aged 18-30 years in good health. Some clones in this sample may be carry-over from other donors' samples.

The genes are TRBV25-1 and TRBJ2-7, with 7 bases fitting TRBD1. The CDR3 length is 13 residues. V lost 8 bases, J lost 0 bases, and 4 bases stayed unmatched. Germline V gives CDR1 MGHDK, CDR2 SYGVNS. The CDR3 region is CASGGQDSYEQYF. CDR3 nucleotide sequence: TGTGCCAGCGGTGGACAGGACTCCTACGAGCAGTACTTC.

This chain links TRBV11-2 with TRBJ1-5; D not certain. The V end lost 1 base, the J end lost 2 bases, and 6 bases lay between the germline ends. Germline values: CDR1 SGHAT, CDR2 FQNNGV. The CDR3 runs 14 residues. This chain's CDR3 is CASSLGQGNQPQHF. In nucleotides, the CDR3 is TGTGCCAGCAGCTTAGGCCAGGGCAATCAGCCCCAGCATTTT.

The rearrangement links TRBV6-1 to TRBJ1-1; no clear D. Germline loops: CDR1 MNHNS, CDR2 SASEGT. V shed 8 bases and J shed 7 bases, with 5 bases lying between them. This CDR3 is built from 9 residues. CDR3 sequence (DNA): TGTGCCAGCGGGTATGAAGCTTTCTTT. Translating gives CASGYEAFF.

The chain uses TRBV27 and TRBJ1-4; weak D call: TRBD1 (6 bases). Trimming removed 1 base at V and 3 bases at J, with 15 bases between. The CDR3 covers 17 residues. CDR1 is MNHEY, CDR2 SMNVEV, per germline (reference sequence). As DNA, the CDR3 is TGTGCCAGCAGTTTATACCCCCTCAAGGGGGCTAATGAAAAACTGTTTTTT. It yields the protein CASSLYPLKGANEKLFF. Full variable domain (outside the CDR3, taken from reference TRBV27 and TRBJ1-4): EAQVTQNPRYLITVTGKKLTVTCSQNMNHEYMSWYRQDPGLGLRQIYYSMNVEVTDKGDVPEGYKVSRKEKRNFPLILESPSPNQTSLYFCASSLYPLKGANEKLFFGSGTQLSVL.

A remark on this clone: Within the sample, other DNA sequences also encode this same CDR3. The chain employs TRBV11-2 and TRBJ2-2; TRBD1 is a possible D gene (6 bases). This CDR3 contains 14 residues. The germline V gene encodes CDR1 SGHAT and CDR2 FQNNGV. V lost 6 bases to trimming and J lost 3 bases, with 11 bases between them. The CDR3 nucleotides read TGTGCCAGCAGGGGACGGACAGACACCGGGGAGCTGTTTTTT. Protein: CASRGRTDTGELFF.

The V and J genes are TRBV6-5 and TRBJ2-1; D is ambiguous. The V gene's germline CDR1 is MNHEY and CDR2 SVGAGI. V was shortened by 6 bases and J by 2 bases, with 11 bases between the two germline ends. This CDR3 comprises 14 residues. The CDR3 sequence: CASRLESTYNEQFF. Here the CDR3 DNA reads TGTGCCAGCAGACTGGAGAGTACCTACAATGAGCAGTTCTTC.

The V and J genes are TRBV12-5 and TRBJ1-1, with unresolved D. Germline-derived CDR1 and CDR2 are LGHNT and FRNRAP. This CDR3 spans 13 amino acids. The V end lost 1 base, the J end lost 7 bases, and 10 bases lay between the germline ends. As DNA, the CDR3 is TGTGCTAGTGGTTTGGCAGGTTTGGGTGAAGCTTTCTTT. Translating it yields CASGLAGLGEAFF.

The genes are TRBV7-9 and TRBJ1-3, with D perhaps matching TRBD1 (5 bases). The germline V gene has CDR1 SEHNR and CDR2 FQNEAQ (reference sequence). V was cut by 5 bases and J by 2 bases, with 7 bases left in between. The CDR3 runs to 13 residues. The CDR3 reads CASSMGPGNTIYF. The CDR3 DNA follows: TGTGCCAGCAGCATGGGACCTGGAAACACCATATATTTT.

The J gene is TRBJ1-1, the V gene TRBV30; D ambiguous. V gave up 5 bases and J gave up 2 bases, with 9 bases separating them. Germline V lookup: CDR1 GTSNPN, CDR2 SVGIG (reference sequence). CDR3 length: 12 residues. CDR3 bases: TGTGCCTGGGTGGAGGAAAACACTGAAGCTTTCTTT. As protein: CAWVEENTEAFF.

This chain links TRBV27 with TRBJ1-2; D gene uncertain. The CDR3 is 14 amino acids. Looked up from germline, CDR1 is MNHEY and CDR2 is SMNVEV (reference sequence). The V end was cut by 5 bases, the J end by 8 bases, with 18 bases between. Written as DNA, the CDR3 is TGTGCCAGCAGTGCCTCAGGCAGATTAAAAGGCTACACCTTC. Translation: CASSASGRLKGYTF.

The CDR3 DNA follows: TGTGCCAGCAGTGAAGATGGCAGGGAGTACAATCAGCCCCAGCATTTT. Residues: CASSEDGREYNQPQHF. The chain carries TRBV6-1 and TRBJ1-5; a weak D match, TRBD1 (5 bases). CDR3 size: 16 residues. Germline values: CDR1 MNHNS, CDR2 SASEGT. V dropped 1 base and J dropped 3 bases, with 13 bases sitting between them.

The chain recombines TRBV4-1 with TRBJ2-7; 8 bases are shared with TRBD2. This CDR3 region has 16 residues. Germline V CDR1 and CDR2: MGHRA, YSYEKL. Trimming removed 2 bases from V and 5 bases from J; junction bases left unmatched: 11. The CDR3 nucleotides are TGCGCCAGCAGCCAAAATCCCCCGGGAGGGTCCCACGAGCAGTACTTC. It yields the protein CASSQNPPGGSHEQYF.

Note on this clone: Within the sample, other DNA sequences also encode this same CDR3. The CDR3 sequence: CASSSLAGSYNEQFF. Written as DNA, the CDR3 is TGTGCCAGCAGCTCACTAGCGGGATCCTACAATGAGCAGTTCTTC. This chain uses TRBV7-9 with TRBJ2-1; 10 positions agree with TRBD2. This CDR3 comprises 15 residues. The J segment lost 1 base and the V segment lost 4 bases, leaving 1 base of the junction unmatched. Germline CDR1 SEHNR, CDR2 FQNEAQ (reference sequence).

The rearrangement joins TRBV27 to TRBJ1-5, with D possibly being TRBD1 (5 bases). Between the trimmed V and J ends, which lost 3 bases and 7 bases, there was a span of 10 bases. The CDR3 totals 13 residues. The germline gives CDR1 MNHEY, CDR2 SMNVEV (reference sequence). The CDR3 region has the DNA TGTGCCAGCAGTTTTCAGGGAGGGCAGCCCCAGCATTTT. Translating it yields CASSFQGGQPQHF.

This chain joins TRBV11-2 and TRBJ1-2; 10 nucleotides match TRBD1. The V gene end was trimmed by 0 bases and the J gene end by 3 bases; junction bases not matched to a gene: 4. Looked up from germline, CDR1 is SGHAT and CDR2 is FQNNGV. The CDR3 is 16 amino acids. CDR3 loop: CASSLDAGTGDYGYTF. CDR3 nucleotides: TGTGCCAGCAGCTTAGACGCCGGGACAGGGGACTATGGCTACACCTTC.

The chain joins TRBV28 to TRBJ2-2; D not certain. In germline, CDR1 is MDHEN, CDR2 SYDVKM. V lost 3 bases and J lost 4, with 9 bases in between. The CDR3 totals 14 residues. CDR3 DNA: TGTGCCAGCAGTTTTCAACTGACCACCGGGGAGCTGTTTTTT. Encoded protein: CASSFQLTTGELFF.

The rearrangement joins TRBV4-3 to TRBJ2-7; no clear D. Germline V gives CDR1 LGHNA, CDR2 YSLEER. The length of the CDR3 is 13 residues. V lost 1 base and J lost 6, with 10 bases in between. For the CDR3, the DNA is TGCGCCAGCAGCCAAGGAGGTGGATCCGAGCAGTACTTC. Its protein product is CASSQGGGSEQYF.

V is TRBV10-1 and J is TRBJ2-1; tentatively, D is TRBD1 (6 bases). Germline V lookup: CDR1 WNHNN, CDR2 SYGVQD (reference sequence). The V and J ends lost 6 bases and 2 bases respectively, with 11 bases between them. CDR3 size: 14 residues. This chain's CDR3 is CASSPRTAYNEQFF. In nucleotides, the CDR3 is TGCGCCAGCAGCCCCCGGACAGCCTACAATGAGCAGTTCTTC.

The rearrangement uses TRBV10-2 and TRBJ1-5; 10 positions agree with TRBD1. J gave up 0 bases and V 5 bases, and 4 bases lay outside the gene matches. CDR1 is WSHSY and CDR2 is SAAADI in the germline V gene. The CDR3 runs 16 residues. The CDR3 DNA reads TGCGCCAGCAGTCCGGACAGGGGGGATAGCAATCAGCCCCAGCATTTT. This codes for CASSPDRGDSNQPQHF.

This clone was detected once. The rearrangement links TRBV29-1 to TRBJ2-5, with 10 bases aligning to TRBD1. This CDR3 is built from 14 residues. Trimming took 7 bases from V and 1 from J; bases not matched to a gene: 6. Germline V gene lookup returns CDR1 SQVTM and CDR2 ANQGSEA. The CDR3 loop reads CSAGQGGSQETQYF. In DNA form, the CDR3 reads TGCAGCGCAGGACAGGGGGGGTCCCAAGAGACCCAGTACTTC.

The chain has TRBV19 and TRBJ1-2, with 7 bases that match TRBD1. The CDR3 spans 14 residues. CDR1 is LNHDA, CDR2 SQIVND, per germline (reference sequence). V shed 2 bases, J shed 4 bases, and the junction held 4 bases outside the gene matches. DNA for the CDR3: TGTGCCAGTAGTATAAAGGGGGCGGTCTATGGCTACACCTTC. The encoded protein is CASSIKGAVYGYTF.